This TCR beta chain was profiled in a study of low-dose radiotherapy and immunotherapy resistance in tumors. Ten or more counts support this clonotype. A constant-region primer paired with the V-primer adapter amplified TCRs over about 19 PCR cycles. TCRdb re-called the reads through MiXCR, storing one row per CDR3 protein. Of about 52,000 distinct CDR3 sequences in the sample, around 35% were seen once. V lost 7 bases to trimming and J lost 3 bases; unmatched junction nucleotides: 6. CDR3 length: 15 amino acids. The V gene's germline CDR1 is ENHRY and CDR2 SYGVKD. The time point was: after trial treatment. The treatment: LDRT plus nivolumab, ipilimumab, low-dose cyclophosphamide and aspirin (RACIN trial). Each donor was administered nivolumab, ipilimumab, aspirin, low-dose cyclophosphamide and low-dose radiotherapy.

The input for sequencing was PBMCs, taken after low-dose radiotherapy plus immunotherapy. The sequence derives from a male donor with rectosigmoid adenocarcinoma. V gene TRBV10-3 combines with J gene TRBJ2-3; TRBD2 matches 11 bases. The CDR3 region is CAITVTSGMTDTQYF. The CDR3 coding sequence is TGTGCCATCACTGTGACTAGCGGGATGACAGATACGCAGTATTTT.